This TCR beta chain came from a study of T-cell memory formation after mild COVID-19. This clonotype was picked up many times. TCRdb redid the calling of the 5' RACE reads with MiXCR, one entry per CDR3 protein. In the table there are under 300,000 distinct CDR3 sequences, 7% to 10% of which are singletons. The TCR comes from a man younger than 35 who had mild COVID-19 (a few samples of this study predate the infection). Cell type and time point are not known. Sequencing input: PBMCs or a T cell subset sorted from them (not recorded which).

CDR3 loop: CSAAQNYGYTF. The CDR3 nucleotides read TGCAGTGCTGCCCAAAACTATGGCTACACCTTC. The chain couples TRBV20-1 to TRBJ1-2; no firm D call. The germline V gene has CDR1 DFQATT and CDR2 SNEGSKA (reference sequence). The V end was cut by 5 bases, the J end by 2 bases, with 6 bases between. The CDR3 has 11 amino acids.